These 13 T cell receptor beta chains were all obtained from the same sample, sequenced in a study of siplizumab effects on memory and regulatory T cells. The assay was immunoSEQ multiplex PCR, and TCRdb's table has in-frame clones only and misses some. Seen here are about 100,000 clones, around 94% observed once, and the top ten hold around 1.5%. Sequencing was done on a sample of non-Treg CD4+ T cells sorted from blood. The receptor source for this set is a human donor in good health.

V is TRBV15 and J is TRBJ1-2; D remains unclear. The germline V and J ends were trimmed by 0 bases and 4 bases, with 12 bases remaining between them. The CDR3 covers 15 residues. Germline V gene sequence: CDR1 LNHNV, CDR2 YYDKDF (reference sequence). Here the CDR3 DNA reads TGTGCCACCAGCAGAGACAGGAACTCAGTCTATGGCTACACCTTC. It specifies CATSRDRNSVYGYTF.

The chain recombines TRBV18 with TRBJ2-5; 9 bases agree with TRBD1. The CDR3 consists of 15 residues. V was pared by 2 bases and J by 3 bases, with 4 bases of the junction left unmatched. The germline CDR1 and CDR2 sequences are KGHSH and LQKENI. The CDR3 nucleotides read TGTGCCAGCTCACCAAGACAGGGGGTTGAAGAGACCCAGTACTTC. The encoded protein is CASSPRQGVEETQYF.

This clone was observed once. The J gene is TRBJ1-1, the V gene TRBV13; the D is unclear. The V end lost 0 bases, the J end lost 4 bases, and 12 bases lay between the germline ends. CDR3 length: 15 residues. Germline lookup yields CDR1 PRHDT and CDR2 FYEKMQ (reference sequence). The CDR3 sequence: CASSLGLKGSTEAFF. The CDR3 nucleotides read TGTGCCAGCAGCTTAGGGTTAAAAGGCAGCACTGAAGCTTTCTTT.

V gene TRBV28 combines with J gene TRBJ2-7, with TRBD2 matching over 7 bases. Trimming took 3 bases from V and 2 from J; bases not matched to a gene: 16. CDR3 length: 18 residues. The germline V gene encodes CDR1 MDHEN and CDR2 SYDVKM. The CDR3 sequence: CASSFPGAGGSITYEQYF. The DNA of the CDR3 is TGTGCCAGCAGTTTTCCTGGGGCAGGCGGGAGCATAACCTACGAGCAGTACTTC.

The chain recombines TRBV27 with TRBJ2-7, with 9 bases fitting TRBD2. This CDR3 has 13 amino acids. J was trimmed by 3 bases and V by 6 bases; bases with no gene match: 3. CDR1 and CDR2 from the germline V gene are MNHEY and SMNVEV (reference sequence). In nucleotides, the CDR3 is TGTGCCAGCAGAGGGACTAGCAGCTACGAGCAGTACTTC. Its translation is CASRGTSSYEQYF.

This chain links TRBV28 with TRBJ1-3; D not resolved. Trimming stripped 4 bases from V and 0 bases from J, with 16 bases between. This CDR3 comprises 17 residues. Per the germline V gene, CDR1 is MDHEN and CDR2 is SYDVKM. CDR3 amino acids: CASSSPRRSSSGNTIYF. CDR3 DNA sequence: TGTGCCAGCAGTTCACCCCGGCGGAGTAGCTCTGGAAACACCATATATTTT. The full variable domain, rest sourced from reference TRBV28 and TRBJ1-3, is DVKVTQSSRYLVKRTGEKVFLECVQDMDHENMFWYRQDPGLGLRLIYFSYDVKMKEKGDIPEGYSVSREKKERFSLILESASTNQTSMYLCASSSPRRSSSGNTIYFGEGSWLTVV.

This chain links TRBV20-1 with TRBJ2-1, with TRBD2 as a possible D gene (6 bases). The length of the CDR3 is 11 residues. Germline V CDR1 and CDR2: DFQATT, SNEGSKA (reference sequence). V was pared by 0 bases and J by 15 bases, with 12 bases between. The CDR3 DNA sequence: TGCAGTGCTAGAGATGGGAGGCTTCGGTTCTTC. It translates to CSARDGRLRFF.

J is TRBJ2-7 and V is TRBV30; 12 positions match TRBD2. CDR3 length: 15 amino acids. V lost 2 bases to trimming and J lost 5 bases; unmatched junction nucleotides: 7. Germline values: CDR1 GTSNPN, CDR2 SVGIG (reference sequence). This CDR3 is CAWSYTRLAGDEQYF. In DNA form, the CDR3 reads TGTGCCTGGAGTTATACCCGACTAGCGGGGGACGAGCAGTACTTC.

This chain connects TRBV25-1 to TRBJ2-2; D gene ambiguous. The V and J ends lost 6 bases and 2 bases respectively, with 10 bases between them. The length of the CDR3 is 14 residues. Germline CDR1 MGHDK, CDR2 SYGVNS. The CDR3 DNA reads TGTGCCAGCAGCGCAGAAATCAACACCGGGGAGCTGTTTTTT. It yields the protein CASSAEINTGELFF.

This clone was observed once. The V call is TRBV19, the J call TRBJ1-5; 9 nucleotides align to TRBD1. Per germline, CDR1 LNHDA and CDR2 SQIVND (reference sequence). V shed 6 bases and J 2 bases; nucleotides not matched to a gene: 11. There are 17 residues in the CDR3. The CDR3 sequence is CASSRRQGDRGNQPQHF. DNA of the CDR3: TGTGCCAGTAGCAGACGACAGGGGGACCGAGGCAATCAGCCCCAGCATTTT.

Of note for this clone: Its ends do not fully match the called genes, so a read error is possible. The CDR3 coding sequence is TGTGCCAGCAGCCAAGACGGCTCGGGACTAGCGGGAGAAAATGGGCAGTTCTTC. It translates to CASSQDGSGLAGENGQFF. The V and J genes are TRBV4-2 and TRBJ2-1, with 14 bases aligning to TRBD2. The CDR3 is made up of 18 amino acids. Germline CDR1 is LGHNA and CDR2 is YNFKEQ.

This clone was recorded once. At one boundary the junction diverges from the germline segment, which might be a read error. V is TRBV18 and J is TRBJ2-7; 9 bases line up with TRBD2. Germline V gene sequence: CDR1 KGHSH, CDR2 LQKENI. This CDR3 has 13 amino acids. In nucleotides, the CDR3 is TGTGCCAGCTCACCGGGCGGGAGGGACGAGCAGCACTTC. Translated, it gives CASSPGGRDEQHF. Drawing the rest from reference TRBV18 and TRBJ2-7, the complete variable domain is NAGVMQNPRHLVRRRGQEARLRCSPMKGHSHVYWYRQLPEEGLKFMVYLQKENIIDESGMPKERFSAEFPKEGPSILRIQQVVRGDSAAYFCASSPGGRDEQHFGPGTRLTVT.

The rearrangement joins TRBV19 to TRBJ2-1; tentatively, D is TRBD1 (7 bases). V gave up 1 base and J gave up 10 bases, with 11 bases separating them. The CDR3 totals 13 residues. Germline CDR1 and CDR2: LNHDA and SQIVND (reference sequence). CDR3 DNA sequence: TGTGCCAGTAGTATAGGCGGGACAGCGGAGCAGTTCTTC. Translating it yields CASSIGGTAEQFF.